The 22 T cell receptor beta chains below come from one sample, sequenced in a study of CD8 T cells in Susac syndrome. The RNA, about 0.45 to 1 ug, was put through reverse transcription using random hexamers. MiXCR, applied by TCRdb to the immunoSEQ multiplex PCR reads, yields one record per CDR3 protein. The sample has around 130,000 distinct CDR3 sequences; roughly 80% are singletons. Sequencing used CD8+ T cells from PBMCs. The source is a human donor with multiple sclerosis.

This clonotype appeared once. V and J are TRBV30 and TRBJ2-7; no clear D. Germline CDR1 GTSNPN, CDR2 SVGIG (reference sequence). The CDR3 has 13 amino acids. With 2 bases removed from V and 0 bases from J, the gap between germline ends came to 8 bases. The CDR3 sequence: CAWSSGNSYEQYV. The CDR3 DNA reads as TGTGCCTGGAGTTCGGGCAACTCCTACGAGCAGTACGTC.

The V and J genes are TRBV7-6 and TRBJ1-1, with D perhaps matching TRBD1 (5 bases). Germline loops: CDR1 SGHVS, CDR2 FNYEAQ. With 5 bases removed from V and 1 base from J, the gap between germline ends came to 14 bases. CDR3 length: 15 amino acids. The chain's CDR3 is CASSALGGKNTEAFF. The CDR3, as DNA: TGTGCCAGCAGCGCCCTGGGGGGTAAGAACACTGAAGCTTTCTTT. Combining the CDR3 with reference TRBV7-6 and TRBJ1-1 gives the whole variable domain GAGVSQSPRYKVTKRGQDVALRCDPISGHVSLYWYRQALGQGPEFLTYFNYEAQQDKSGLPNDRFSAERPEGSISTLTIQRTEQRDSAMYRCASSALGGKNTEAFFGQGTRLTVV.

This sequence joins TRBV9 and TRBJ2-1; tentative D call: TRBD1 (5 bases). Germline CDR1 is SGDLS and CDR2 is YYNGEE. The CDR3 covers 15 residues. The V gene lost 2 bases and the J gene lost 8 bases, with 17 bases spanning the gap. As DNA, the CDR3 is TGTGCCAGCAGCGTTAGCACAGGCTCTGCAGATGAGCAGTTCTTC. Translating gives CASSVSTGSADEQFF.

CDR3 residues: CASSMQTRSGANVLTF. CDR3 in DNA: TGTGCCAGCAGTATGCAAACCCGCTCTGGGGCCAACGTCCTGACTTTC. The chain links TRBV27 to TRBJ2-6; D not resolved. Per germline, CDR1 MNHEY and CDR2 SMNVEV (reference sequence). Trimming took off 5 bases at V and 0 bases at J, with 11 bases between the two ends. The CDR3 contains 16 residues.

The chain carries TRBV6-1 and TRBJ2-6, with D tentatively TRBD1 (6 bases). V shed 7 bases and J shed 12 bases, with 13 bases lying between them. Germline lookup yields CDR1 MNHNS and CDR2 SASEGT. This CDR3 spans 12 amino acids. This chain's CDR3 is CASKTGQSVLTF. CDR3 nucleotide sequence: TGTGCCAGCAAGACCGGACAGTCCGTCCTGACTTTC.

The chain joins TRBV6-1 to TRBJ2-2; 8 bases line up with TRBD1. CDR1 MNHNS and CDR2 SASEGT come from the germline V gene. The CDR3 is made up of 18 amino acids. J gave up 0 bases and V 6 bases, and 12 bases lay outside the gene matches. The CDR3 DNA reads TGTGCCAGCAGCGAGCATTACCAACAGGGGGCGAACACCGGGGAGCTGTTTTTT. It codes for CASSEHYQQGANTGELFF.

This CDR3 is CASSGPRVPRGTQYF. For the CDR3, the DNA is TGTGCCAGCAGTGGCCCGAGGGTTCCCCGGGGTACGCAGTATTTT. The chain joins TRBV12-3 or TRBV12-4 to TRBJ2-3; TRBD2 is a possible D gene (5 bases). Trimming took 5 bases from V and 8 from J, leaving 20 bases between them. There are 15 residues in the CDR3.

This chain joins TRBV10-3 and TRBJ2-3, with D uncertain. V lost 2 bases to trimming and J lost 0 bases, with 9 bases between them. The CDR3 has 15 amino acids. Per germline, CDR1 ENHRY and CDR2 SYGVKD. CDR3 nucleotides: TGTGCCATCAGTGAGCCCTCGGGTAGCACAGATACGCAGTATTTT. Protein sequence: CAISEPSGSTDTQYF.

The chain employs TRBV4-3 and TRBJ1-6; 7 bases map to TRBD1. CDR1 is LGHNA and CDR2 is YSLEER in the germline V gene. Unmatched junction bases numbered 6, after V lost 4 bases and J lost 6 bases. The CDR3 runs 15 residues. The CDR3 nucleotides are TGCGCCAGCAGCCCAGGGGGGACGACTAATTCACCCCTCCACTTT. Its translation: CASSPGGTTNSPLHF.

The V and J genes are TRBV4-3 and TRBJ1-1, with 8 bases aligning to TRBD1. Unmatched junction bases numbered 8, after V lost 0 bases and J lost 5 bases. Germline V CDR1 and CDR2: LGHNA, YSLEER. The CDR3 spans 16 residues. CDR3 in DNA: TGCGCCAGCAGCCAAGATTGGAGGCAGGGGGCAACTGAAGCTTTCTTT. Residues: CASSQDWRQGATEAFF.

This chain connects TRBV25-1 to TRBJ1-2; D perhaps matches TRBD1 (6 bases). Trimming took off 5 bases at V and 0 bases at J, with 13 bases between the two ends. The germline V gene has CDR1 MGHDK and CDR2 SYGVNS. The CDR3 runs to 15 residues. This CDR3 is CASSLGHLANYGYTF. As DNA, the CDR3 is TGTGCCAGCAGTTTGGGACACTTAGCTAACTATGGCTACACCTTC.

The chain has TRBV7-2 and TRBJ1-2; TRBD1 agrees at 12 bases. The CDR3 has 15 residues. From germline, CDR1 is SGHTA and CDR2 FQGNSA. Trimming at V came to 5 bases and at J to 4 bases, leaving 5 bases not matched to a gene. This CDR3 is CASSLGQGAFYGYTF. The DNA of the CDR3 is TGTGCCAGCAGCCTGGGACAGGGGGCTTTCTATGGCTACACCTTC.

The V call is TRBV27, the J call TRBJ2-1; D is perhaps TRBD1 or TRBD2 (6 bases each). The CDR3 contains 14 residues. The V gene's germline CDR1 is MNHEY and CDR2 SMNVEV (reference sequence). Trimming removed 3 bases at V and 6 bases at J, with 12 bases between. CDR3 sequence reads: CASSFSPGANEQFF. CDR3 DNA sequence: TGTGCCAGCAGTTTTTCCCCGGGGGCCAATGAGCAGTTCTTC.

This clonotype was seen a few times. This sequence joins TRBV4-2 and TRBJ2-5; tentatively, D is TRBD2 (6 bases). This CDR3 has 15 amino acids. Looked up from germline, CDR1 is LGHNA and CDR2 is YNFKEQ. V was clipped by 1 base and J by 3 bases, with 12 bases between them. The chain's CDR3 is CASSQVFGGEETQYF. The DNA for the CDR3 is TGTGCCAGCAGCCAAGTCTTCGGCGGGGAAGAGACCCAGTACTTC.

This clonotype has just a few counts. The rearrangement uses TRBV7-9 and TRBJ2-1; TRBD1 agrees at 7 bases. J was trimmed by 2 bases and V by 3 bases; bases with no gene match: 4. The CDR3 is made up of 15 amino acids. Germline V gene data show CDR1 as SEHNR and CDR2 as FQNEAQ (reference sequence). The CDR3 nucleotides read TGTGCCAGCAGCTTCAGAGGGGGCCCCTACAATGAGCAGTTCTTC. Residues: CASSFRGGPYNEQFF.

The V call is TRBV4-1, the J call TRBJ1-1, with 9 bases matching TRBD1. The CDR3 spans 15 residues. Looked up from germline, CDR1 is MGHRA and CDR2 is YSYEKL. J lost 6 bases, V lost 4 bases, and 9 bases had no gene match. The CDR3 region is CASSPSGTGYSEAFF. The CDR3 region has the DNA TGCGCCAGCAGCCCTTCGGGGACAGGGTACTCTGAAGCTTTCTTT.

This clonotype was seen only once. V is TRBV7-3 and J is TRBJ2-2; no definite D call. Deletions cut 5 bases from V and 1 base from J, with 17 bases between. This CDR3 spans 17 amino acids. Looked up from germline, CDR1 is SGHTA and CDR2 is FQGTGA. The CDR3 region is CASSRYQGLLNTGELFF. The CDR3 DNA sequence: TGTGCCAGCAGCCGTTATCAAGGGTTACTGAACACCGGGGAGCTGTTTTTT. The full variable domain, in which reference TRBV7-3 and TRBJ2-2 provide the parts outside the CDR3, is GAGVSQTPSNKVTEKGKYVELRCDPISGHTALYWYRQSLGQGPEFLIYFQGTGAADDSGLPNDRFFAVRPEGSVSTLKIQRTERGDSAVYLCASSRYQGLLNTGELFFGEGSRLTVL.

The DNA for the CDR3 is TGTGCCAGCAGCCCCGATTTTCAGGGTCCCTACAATGAGCAGTTCTTC. It specifies CASSPDFQGPYNEQFF. The rearrangement links TRBV6-1 to TRBJ2-1, with D perhaps matching TRBD1 (5 bases). CDR1 is MNHNS and CDR2 is SASEGT in the germline V gene. Trimming stripped 6 bases from V and 2 bases from J, with 17 bases between. The CDR3 is 16 amino acids.

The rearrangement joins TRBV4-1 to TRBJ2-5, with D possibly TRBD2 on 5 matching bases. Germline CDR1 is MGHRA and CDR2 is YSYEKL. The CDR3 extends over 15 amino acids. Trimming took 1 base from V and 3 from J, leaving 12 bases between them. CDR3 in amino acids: CASSQGSGIKETQYF. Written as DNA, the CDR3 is TGCGCCAGCAGCCAAGGGTCGGGGATCAAAGAGACCCAGTACTTC.

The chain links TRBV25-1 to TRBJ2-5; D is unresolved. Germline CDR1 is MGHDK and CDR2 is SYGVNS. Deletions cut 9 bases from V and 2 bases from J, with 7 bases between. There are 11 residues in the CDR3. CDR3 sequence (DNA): TGTGCCAGTCAAATTCAAGAGACCCAGTACTTC. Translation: CASQIQETQYF.

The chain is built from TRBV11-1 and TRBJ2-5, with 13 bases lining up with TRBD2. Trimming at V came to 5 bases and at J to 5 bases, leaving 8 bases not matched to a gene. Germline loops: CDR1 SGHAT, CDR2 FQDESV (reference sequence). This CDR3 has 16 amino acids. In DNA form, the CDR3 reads TGTGCCAGCAGCAACTCGGGACTAGCGGGGATGGAGACCCAGTACTTC. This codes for CASSNSGLAGMETQYF.

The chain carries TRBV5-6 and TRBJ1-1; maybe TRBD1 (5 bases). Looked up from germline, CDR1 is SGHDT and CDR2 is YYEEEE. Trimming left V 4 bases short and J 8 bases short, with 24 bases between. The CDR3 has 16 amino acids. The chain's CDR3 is CASSPDREFRWGEAFF. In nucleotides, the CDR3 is TGTGCCAGCAGCCCAGACCGGGAGTTCCGATGGGGGGAAGCTTTCTTT.